This TCR beta chain was captured in a study of blood T cell repertoires in COVID-19 (TCRdb year 2020). The study in broad terms: The collaborator samples originated in the United States, Italy and Spain and spanned the acute and convalescent phases of COVID-19. Where HLA class I and class II types were available, the types were taken from metadata supplied by the sample provider, not from assay-based typing. The material from the prospective study consisted of cDNA or gDNA derived from T cells, B-cell-depleted T cells, or PBMCs. Sample metadata almost always included a de-identified subject ID, COVID-19 status, age in years and sex. Deeply sampled blood TCRbeta repertoires from subjects exposed to, actively infected with, or recovered from COVID-19 were included in the dataset. The repertoires were released in a freely available public database meant as a resource for research on the immune response to SARS-CoV-2. Samples came from the ongoing ImmuneRACE study (first 160 participants) plus 1,254 subjects from 6 global collaborators.

One collaborating source in Seattle enrolled patients while the patients were actively infected and followed the patients over time throughout the course of disease. The collaborating institutions used their own protocols to collect whole blood in K2EDTA tubes. Collaborator samples were shipped for TCRbeta analysis as frozen whole blood, isolated PBMCs, or DNA extracted from either sample type. The full study reports these points: How much clinical and demographic metadata was included differed by source and by participant, and the metadata was provided uncurated.

TCRbeta CDR3 regions were amplified from genomic DNA by means of the immunoSEQ Assay, a bias-controlled multiplex PCR. The study's own analysis went as follows. The number of nucleated cells in each sample was estimated by amplification of reference gene primers within the assay. To quantify the absolute abundance of each unique TCRbeta CDR3 rearrangement, sequence reads were collapsed and filtered. Productive Simpson clonality was computed per sample as the square root of Simpson's diversity index over productive rearrangements. Drawn from immuneACCESS, this table holds only the in-frame rearrangements with V and J called that TCRdb kept. Clones are partly lost; checked studies trace under half to an unresolved V gene and leave the rest unexplained. V and J calls and clone size are as listed in that table; D and trimming were resolved from the DNA. The sample records about 340,000 clones, about 90% of which are singletons. The ten most abundant clones make up around 7.9% of the sample.

The CDR3 spans 14 residues, from the cysteine through the phenylalanine. The DNA shown is the 42-base CDR3, in frame from base 1. The CDR1 and CDR2 encoded by the germline V gene are SGHAT and FQNNGV. V is cut by 5 bases and J by 2 bases, and the space between the germline ends is 13 bases. As regards this clone: There is no known antigen for this receptor. Qualities for individual bases were not recorded, and no much larger clone is one base off.

The chain is made from TRBV11-2 and TRBJ2-7; the D gene is perhaps TRBD1, on 6 matching bases. This clonotype was obtained from a woman in her seventies with COVID-19, enrolled during active disease. Sequences were obtained from peripheral blood. The DNA sequence is as follows: TGTGCCAGCAGCCCCGACAGGTCAGCCTACGAGCAGTACTTC. This codes for CASSPDRSAYEQYF.